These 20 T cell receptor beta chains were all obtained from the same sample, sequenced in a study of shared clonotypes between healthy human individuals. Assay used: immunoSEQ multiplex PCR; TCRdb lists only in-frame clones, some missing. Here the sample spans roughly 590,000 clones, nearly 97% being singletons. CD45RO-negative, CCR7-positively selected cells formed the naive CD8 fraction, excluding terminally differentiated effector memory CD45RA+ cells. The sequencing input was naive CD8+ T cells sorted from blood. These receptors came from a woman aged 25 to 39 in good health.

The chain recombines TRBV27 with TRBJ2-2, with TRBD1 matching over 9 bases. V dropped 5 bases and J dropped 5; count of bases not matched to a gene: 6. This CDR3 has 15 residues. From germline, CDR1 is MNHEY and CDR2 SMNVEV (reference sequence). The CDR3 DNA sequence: TGTGCCAGCAGTGGTATCGGGACAGGGACCGGGGAGCTGTTTTTT. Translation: CASSGIGTGTGELFF.

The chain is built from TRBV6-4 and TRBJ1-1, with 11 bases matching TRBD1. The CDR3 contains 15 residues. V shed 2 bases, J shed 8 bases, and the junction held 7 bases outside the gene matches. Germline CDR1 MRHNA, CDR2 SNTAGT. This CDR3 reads CASSDGTGGDSEAFF. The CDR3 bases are TGTGCCAGCAGTGACGGGACAGGGGGGGACTCCGAAGCTTTCTTT.

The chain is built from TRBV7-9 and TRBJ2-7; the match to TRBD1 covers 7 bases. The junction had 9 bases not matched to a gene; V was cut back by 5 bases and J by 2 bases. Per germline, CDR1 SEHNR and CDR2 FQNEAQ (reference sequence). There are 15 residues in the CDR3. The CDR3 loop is CASSPRDRPTYEQYF. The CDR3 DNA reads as TGTGCCAGCAGCCCCCGGGACAGACCGACCTACGAGCAGTACTTC.

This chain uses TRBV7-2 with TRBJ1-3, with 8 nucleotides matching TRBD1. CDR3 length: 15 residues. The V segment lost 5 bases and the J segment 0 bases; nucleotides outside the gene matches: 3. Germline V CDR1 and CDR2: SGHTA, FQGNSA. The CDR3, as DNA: TGTGCCAGCAGCGGTGGACAGGGCTCTGGAAACACCATATATTTT. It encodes CASSGGQGSGNTIYF.

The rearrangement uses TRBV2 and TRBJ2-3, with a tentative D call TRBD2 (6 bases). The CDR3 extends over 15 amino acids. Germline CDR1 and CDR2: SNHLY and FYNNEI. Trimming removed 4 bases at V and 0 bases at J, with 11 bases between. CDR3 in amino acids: CASSGVSGSTDTQYF. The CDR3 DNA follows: TGTGCCAGCAGTGGTGTTAGCGGAAGCACAGATACGCAGTATTTT.

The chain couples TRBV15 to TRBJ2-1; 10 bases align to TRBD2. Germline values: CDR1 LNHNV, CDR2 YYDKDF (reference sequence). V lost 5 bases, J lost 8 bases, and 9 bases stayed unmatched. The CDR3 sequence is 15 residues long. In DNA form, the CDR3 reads TGTGCCACCAGCTCGTCCCCAGCGGGAGGGTATGAGCAGTTCTTC. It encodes CATSSSPAGGYEQFF.

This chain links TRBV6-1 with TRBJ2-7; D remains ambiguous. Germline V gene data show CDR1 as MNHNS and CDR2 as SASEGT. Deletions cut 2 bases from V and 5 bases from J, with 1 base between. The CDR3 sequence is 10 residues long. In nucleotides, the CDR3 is TGTGCCAGCAGTGAAAACGAGCAGTACTTC. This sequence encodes CASSENEQYF.

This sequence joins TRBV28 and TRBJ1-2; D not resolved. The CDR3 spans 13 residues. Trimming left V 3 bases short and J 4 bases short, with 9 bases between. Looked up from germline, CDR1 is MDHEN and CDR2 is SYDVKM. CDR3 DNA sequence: TGTGCCAGCAGTTTTCGGCTTACCTATGGCTACACCTTC. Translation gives CASSFRLTYGYTF.

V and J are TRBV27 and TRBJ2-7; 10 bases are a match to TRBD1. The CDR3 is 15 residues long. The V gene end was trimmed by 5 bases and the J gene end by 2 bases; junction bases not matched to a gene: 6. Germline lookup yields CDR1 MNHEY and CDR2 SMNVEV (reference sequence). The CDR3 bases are TGTGCCAGCAGTCCCCCGGGACAGGGGACCTACGAGCAGTACTTC. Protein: CASSPPGQGTYEQYF.

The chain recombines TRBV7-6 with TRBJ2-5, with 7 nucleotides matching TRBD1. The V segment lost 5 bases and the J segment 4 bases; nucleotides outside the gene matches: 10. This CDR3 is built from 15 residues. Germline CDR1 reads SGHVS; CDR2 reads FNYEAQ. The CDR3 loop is CASSTRQGEVETQYF. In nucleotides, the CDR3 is TGTGCCAGCAGCACCCGACAGGGCGAAGTAGAGACCCAGTACTTC.

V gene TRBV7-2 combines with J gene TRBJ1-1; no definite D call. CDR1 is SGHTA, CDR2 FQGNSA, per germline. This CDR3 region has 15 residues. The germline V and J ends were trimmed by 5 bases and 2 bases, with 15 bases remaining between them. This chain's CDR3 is CASSPTLGFNTEAFF. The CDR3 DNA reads TGTGCCAGCAGCCCGACTCTGGGTTTCAACACTGAAGCTTTCTTT.

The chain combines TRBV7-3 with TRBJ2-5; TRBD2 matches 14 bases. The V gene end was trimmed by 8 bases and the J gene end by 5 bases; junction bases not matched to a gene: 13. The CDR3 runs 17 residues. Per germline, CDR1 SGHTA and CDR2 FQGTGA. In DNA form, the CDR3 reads TGTGCCAGCTCCTTATCGGGACTAGCGGGAGTAGTGGAGACCCAGTACTTC. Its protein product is CASSLSGLAGVVETQYF. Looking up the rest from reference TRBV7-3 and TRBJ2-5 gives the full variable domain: GAGVSQTPSNKVTEKGKYVELRCDPISGHTALYWYRQSLGQGPEFLIYFQGTGAADDSGLPNDRFFAVRPEGSVSTLKIQRTERGDSAVYLCASSLSGLAGVVETQYFGPGTRLLVL.

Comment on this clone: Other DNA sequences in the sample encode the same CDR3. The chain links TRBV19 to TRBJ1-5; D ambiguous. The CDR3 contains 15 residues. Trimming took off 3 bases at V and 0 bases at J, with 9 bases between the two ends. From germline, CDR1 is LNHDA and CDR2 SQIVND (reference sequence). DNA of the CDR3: TGTGCCAGTAGTATGGCGGCCTATAGCAATCAGCCCCAGCATTTT. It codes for CASSMAAYSNQPQHF.

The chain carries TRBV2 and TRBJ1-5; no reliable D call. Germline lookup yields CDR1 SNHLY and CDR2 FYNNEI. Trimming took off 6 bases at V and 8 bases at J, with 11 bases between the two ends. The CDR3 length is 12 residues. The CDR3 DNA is TGTGCCAGCAGCCTCCCTTCCAAGCCCCAGCATTTT. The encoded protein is CASSLPSKPQHF.

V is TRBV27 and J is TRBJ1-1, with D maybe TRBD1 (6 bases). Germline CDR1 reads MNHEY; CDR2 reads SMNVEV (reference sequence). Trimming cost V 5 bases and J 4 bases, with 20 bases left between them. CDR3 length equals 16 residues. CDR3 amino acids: CASSKNWGAGTTEAFF. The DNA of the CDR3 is TGTGCCAGCAGTAAGAACTGGGGGGCGGGGACCACTGAAGCTTTCTTT.

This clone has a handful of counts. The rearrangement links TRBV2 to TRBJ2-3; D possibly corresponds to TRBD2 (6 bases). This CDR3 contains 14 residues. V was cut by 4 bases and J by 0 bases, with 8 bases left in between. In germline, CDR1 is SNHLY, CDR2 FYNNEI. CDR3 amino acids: CASSGEVSTDTQYF. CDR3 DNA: TGTGCCAGCAGTGGGGAGGTTAGCACAGATACGCAGTATTTT.

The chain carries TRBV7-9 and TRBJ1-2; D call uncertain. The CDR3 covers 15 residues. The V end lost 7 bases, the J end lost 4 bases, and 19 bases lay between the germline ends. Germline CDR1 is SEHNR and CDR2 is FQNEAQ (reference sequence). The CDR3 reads CASNPGGEAGYGYTF. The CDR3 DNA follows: TGTGCCAGCAACCCCGGTGGTGAGGCGGGCTATGGCTACACCTTC.

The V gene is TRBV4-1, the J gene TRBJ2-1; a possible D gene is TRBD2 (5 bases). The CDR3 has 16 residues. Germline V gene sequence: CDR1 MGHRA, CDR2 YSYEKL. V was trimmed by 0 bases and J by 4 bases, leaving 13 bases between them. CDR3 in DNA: TGCGCCAGCAGCCAAGATTGGGTAGCGATATACAATGAGCAGTTCTTC. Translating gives CASSQDWVAIYNEQFF.

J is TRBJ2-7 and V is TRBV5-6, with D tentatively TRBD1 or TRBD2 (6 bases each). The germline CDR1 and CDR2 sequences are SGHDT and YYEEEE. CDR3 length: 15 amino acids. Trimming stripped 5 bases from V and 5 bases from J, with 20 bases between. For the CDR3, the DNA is TGTGCCAGCAGTGGGGTAGGGGGGCAGTTTGACGAGCAGTACTTC. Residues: CASSGVGGQFDEQYF.

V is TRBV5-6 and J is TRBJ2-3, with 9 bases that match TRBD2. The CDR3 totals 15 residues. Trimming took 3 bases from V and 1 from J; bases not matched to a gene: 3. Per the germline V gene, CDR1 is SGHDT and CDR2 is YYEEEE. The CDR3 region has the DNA TGTGCCAGCAGCTCCTGGACTAGCGGCACAGATACGCAGTATTTT. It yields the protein CASSSWTSGTDTQYF.